The T cell receptor (beta chain) described here comes from a study of Tregs in tolerant kidney transplant recipients. Findings of the study overall: Changing PCR primers prevented nucleotide comparison between some patients' samples.

Comment on this clone: What it binds is not known.

The V segment lost 4 bases and the J segment 8 bases; nucleotides outside the gene matches: 6. This CDR3 contains 14 residues. Germline lookup yields CDR1 SQVTM and CDR2 ANQGSEA. Some clones are missing from TCRdb's copy, which holds only in-frame ones; the method was immunoSEQ multiplex PCR. The sample lists some 56,000 clones; around 90% were seen once. Recipients received nonmyeloablative bone marrow transplants from related graft donors, with transient mixed chimerism. Thawed PBMCs were FACS-sorted into unstimulated CD4+CD25+CD127- regulatory T cells, CD4+CD25- non-regulatory cells, CD4 and CD8 cells.

The genes are TRBV29-1 and TRBJ2-1; 12 bases align to TRBD2. The sample in question was CD8+ T cells from blood (PBMCs), obtained 24 months after the transplant. The TCR comes from a human patient who received a combined kidney and bone marrow transplant. Some T cells may trace back to the graft donor. As DNA, the CDR3 is TGCAGCGTTGGAACTAGCGGGGGGTGGGATGAGCAGTTCTTC. Protein product: CSVGTSGGWDEQFF.